This passage covers 29 T cell receptor beta chains from one sample sequenced in a study of patients and donors after allogeneic stem cell transplantation (TCRdb year 2020). The library was generated by RT-PCR. The listed sequencing device is NextSeq 550. Clones were called with MiXCR by TCRdb after fastp trimmed the public reads at Q25, and only in-frame beta chains were retained. Records with the same CDR3 protein are collapsed into one entry carrying the most frequent genes and DNA. The sample profile shows some 200,000 distinct CDR3 sequences; around two fifths of them were found once. The leading ten clones occupy about 33% of the sample. The specimen sequenced was blood, either unsorted or a sorted T cell fraction (not recorded which). The receptor source for this set is a human donor who was either an allogeneic HSCT recipient or a stem cell or donor lymphocyte infusion donor (not recorded which). It is not recorded whose cells these are; they may come from a transplant donor.

V gene TRBV27 combines with J gene TRBJ2-2; tentative D call: TRBD2 (6 bases). Trimming cost V 5 bases and J 7 bases, with 11 bases left between them. In germline, CDR1 is MNHEY, CDR2 SMNVEV (reference sequence). This CDR3 region has 13 residues. Written as DNA, the CDR3 is TGTGCCAGCAGTCCCCGGGGAGGCGGGGAGCTGTTTTTT. It is translated as CASSPRGGGELFF.

The V and J genes are TRBV29-1 and TRBJ2-2; D may match TRBD1 or TRBD2 (5 bases each). Germline V lookup: CDR1 SQVTM, CDR2 ANQGSEA. This CDR3 contains 13 residues. The V gene lost 6 bases and the J gene lost 3 bases, with 11 bases spanning the gap. CDR3 residues: CSVRGTDTGELFF. The CDR3 bases are TGCAGCGTACGTGGGACGGACACCGGGGAGCTGTTTTTT.

The gene calls are TRBV7-6 and TRBJ2-3; weak D call: TRBD1 (5 bases). CDR1 and CDR2 (germline): SGHVS, FNYEAQ. V dropped 4 bases and J dropped 2 bases, with 13 bases sitting between them. The CDR3 loop spans 15 amino acids. In nucleotides, the CDR3 is TGTGCCAGCAGCTCAGTGGGGCGCGCCACAGATACGCAGTATTTT. Protein: CASSSVGRATDTQYF. Using reference TRBV7-6 and TRBJ2-3 for the parts outside the CDR3, the full variable domain is GAGVSQSPRYKVTKRGQDVALRCDPISGHVSLYWYRQALGQGPEFLTYFNYEAQQDKSGLPNDRFSAERPEGSISTLTIQRTEQRDSAMYRCASSSVGRATDTQYFGPGTRLTVL.

This clonotype was detected only a few times. The chain carries TRBV5-1 and TRBJ2-4; tentative D call: TRBD1 (6 bases). CDR1 and CDR2 from the germline V gene are SGHRS and YFSETQ. This CDR3 region has 15 residues. V was shortened by 3 bases and J by 8 bases, with 18 bases between the two germline ends. CDR3 in amino acids: CASSYNTGSVDIQYF. CDR3 DNA sequence: TGCGCCAGCAGCTACAATACAGGGTCTGTGGACATTCAGTACTTC.

The rearrangement uses TRBV6-4 and TRBJ1-5; D gene ambiguous. V lost 3 bases and J lost 0, with 3 bases in between. There are 13 residues in the CDR3. The germline V gene encodes CDR1 MRHNA and CDR2 SNTAGT. The CDR3 reads CASSESSNQPQHF. The CDR3 coding sequence is TGTGCCAGCAGTGAAAGTAGCAATCAGCCCCAGCATTTT.

This clonotype came up a few times. This chain joins TRBV19 and TRBJ1-1; 9 bases fit TRBD1. This CDR3 is built from 16 residues. After removal of 6 bases from V and 7 bases from J, the junction contained 15 bases not matched to a gene. CDR1 LNHDA and CDR2 SQIVND come from the germline V gene (reference sequence). This CDR3 reads CASSSPGQGQSNEAFF. CDR3 nucleotide sequence: TGTGCCAGTAGCAGTCCGGGACAGGGACAATCTAATGAAGCTTTCTTT.

This clonotype has only a few counts. The V and J genes are TRBV27 and TRBJ2-1; 8 positions agree with TRBD2. Looked up from germline, CDR1 is MNHEY and CDR2 is SMNVEV (reference sequence). Losses at the gene ends were 3 bases for V and 1 base for J; bases not matched to a gene: 5. The CDR3 is 16 amino acids. In nucleotides, the CDR3 is TGTGCCAGCAGTTTCACCGGGACTAGTTCCTACAATGAGCAGTTCTTC. Translating gives CASSFTGTSSYNEQFF.

This sequence joins TRBV27 and TRBJ1-1; tentatively, D is TRBD1 (5 bases). Trimming removed 3 bases from V and 3 bases from J, with 14 bases in between. The CDR3 runs 15 residues. Germline-derived CDR1 and CDR2 are MNHEY and SMNVEV (reference sequence). The CDR3: CASSLQGGGYTEAFF. CDR3 nucleotides: TGTGCCAGCAGTTTGCAGGGCGGCGGGTACACTGAAGCTTTCTTT.

This clonotype came up once. The chain combines TRBV7-9 with TRBJ2-5; a weak D match, TRBD2 (5 bases). CDR1 and CDR2 (germline): SEHNR, FQNEAQ (reference sequence). V shed 5 bases and J shed 5 bases, with 15 bases lying between them. The CDR3 has 14 residues. CDR3 loop: CASSTTGMQETQYF. CDR3 DNA sequence: TGTGCCAGCAGCACCACCGGGATGCAGGAGACCCAGTACTTC. Filled out from reference TRBV7-9 and TRBJ2-5, the complete variable domain reads DTGVSQNPRHKITKRGQNVTFRCDPISEHNRLYWYRQTLGQGPEFLTYFQNEAQLEKSRLLSDRFSAERPKGSFSTLEIQRTEQGDSAMYLCASSTTGMQETQYFGPGTRLLVL.

The chain combines TRBV6-2 or TRBV6-3 with TRBJ1-2; the D is unclear. Deletions cut 2 bases from V and 7 bases from J, with 8 bases between. Per germline, CDR1 MNHEY and CDR2 SVGEGT. The CDR3 length is 12 residues. CDR3 sequence (DNA): TGTGCCAGCAGTTACGGGAACGCTGGCTACACCTTC. It codes for CASSYGNAGYTF.

This chain joins TRBV27 and TRBJ1-2, with 7 bases aligning to TRBD1. Germline assignment: CDR1 MNHEY and CDR2 SMNVEV (reference sequence). The CDR3 consists of 16 residues. V shed 4 bases, J shed 5 bases, and the junction held 13 bases outside the gene matches. The CDR3 sequence: CASSSVPTGPGYGYTF. The CDR3 nucleotides are TGTGCCAGCAGTTCCGTCCCGACAGGGCCAGGATATGGCTACACCTTC.

The CDR3 DNA follows: TGCGCCAGCAGCTTGGCCCTCCCGGGATCCAAAAACATTCAGTACTTC. This translates into CASSLALPGSKNIQYF. V gene TRBV5-1 combines with J gene TRBJ2-4; possibly TRBD2 for D (5 bases). Germline V gene sequence: CDR1 SGHRS, CDR2 YFSETQ. V was trimmed by 0 bases and J by 2 bases, leaving 12 bases between them. The CDR3 length is 16 residues.

This rearrangement joins TRBV5-1 to TRBJ2-1; D unresolved. The germline CDR1 and CDR2 sequences are SGHRS and YFSETQ. The CDR3 totals 12 residues. Trimming shortened V by 0 bases and J by 8 bases, and 6 bases separated the two germline ends. The CDR3 DNA follows: TGCGCCAGCAGCTTGGGGATCTATGAGCAGTTCTTC. It is translated as CASSLGIYEQFF.

This clonotype was seen more than once but under ten times. The chain employs TRBV5-8 and TRBJ2-7, with D perhaps being TRBD1 or TRBD2 (5 bases each). Trimming removed 1 base from V and 4 bases from J, with 21 bases in between. The length of the CDR3 is 17 residues. Per the germline V gene, CDR1 is SGHTS and CDR2 is YDEGEE. CDR3 coding DNA: TGTGCCAGCAGCTTGCTGGGGCGGGCCCTAACCACTTACGAGCAGTACTTC. Translation: CASSLLGRALTTYEQYF. The whole variable domain, remainder taken from reference TRBV5-8 and TRBJ2-7, is EAGVTQSPTHLIKTRGQQATLRCSPISGHTSVYWYQQALGLGLQFLLWYDEGEERNRGNFPPRFSGRQFPNYSSELNVNALELEDSALYLCASSLLGRALTTYEQYFGPGTRLTVT.

This clonotype turned up a few times. The gene calls are TRBV28 and TRBJ2-7, with 10 bases aligning to TRBD2. From germline, CDR1 is MDHEN and CDR2 SYDVKM. The CDR3 length is 13 residues. Germline trimming cut 5 bases from V and 5 bases from J; bases unmatched to any gene: 3. CDR3 amino acids: CASSLAGADEQYF. In nucleotides, the CDR3 is TGTGCCAGCAGTCTAGCGGGAGCGGACGAGCAGTACTTC.

The J gene is TRBJ1-4, the V gene TRBV29-1; perhaps TRBD1 as D (6 bases). The CDR3 covers 13 residues. Germline V CDR1 and CDR2: SQVTM, ANQGSEA. The V end was cut by 5 bases, the J end by 12 bases, with 19 bases between. The CDR3 loop is CSVKGRGNNQLFF. CDR3 sequence (DNA): TGCAGCGTTAAGGGGAGGGGGAACAACCAACTGTTTTTT.

This sequence joins TRBV4-3 and TRBJ2-5, with 8 bases lining up with TRBD1. The CDR3 extends over 15 amino acids. Trimming removed 1 base from V and 5 bases from J; junction bases left unmatched: 6. Looked up from germline, CDR1 is LGHNA and CDR2 is YSLEER. Here the CDR3 DNA reads TGCGCCAGCAGCCAAGCGAGACAGGGGATGGAGACCCAGTACTTC. Translated, it gives CASSQARQGMETQYF.

A few counts support this clonotype. This chain uses TRBV20-1 with TRBJ2-1; perhaps TRBD2 as D (5 bases). Trimming cost V 0 bases and J 0 bases, with 15 bases left between them. Germline V gene lookup returns CDR1 DFQATT and CDR2 SNEGSKA (reference sequence). CDR3 length: 17 amino acids. CDR3 in amino acids: CSARDTSFGVSYNEQFF. The CDR3 bases are TGCAGTGCTAGAGATACCTCTTTCGGGGTCTCCTACAATGAGCAGTTCTTC.

The chain has TRBV20-1 and TRBJ2-7, with 7 bases identical to TRBD1. Germline CDR1 is DFQATT and CDR2 is SNEGSKA (reference sequence). The CDR3 covers 13 residues. This CDR3 reads CSNYRQGSYEQYF. The DNA of the CDR3 is TGCAGCAATTATCGACAGGGTTCCTACGAGCAGTACTTC.

The chain has TRBV19 and TRBJ2-5, with 16 bases lining up with TRBD2. Germline loops: CDR1 LNHDA, CDR2 SQIVND (reference sequence). V shed 6 bases and J 4 bases; nucleotides not matched to a gene: 2. The CDR3 covers 15 residues. CDR3 DNA: TGTGCCAGTAGCGGGACTAGCGGGAGGGTAGAGACCCAGTACTTC. Translated, it gives CASSGTSGRVETQYF.

This clonotype turned up a few times. This chain joins TRBV29-1 and TRBJ1-2, with 9 bases that match TRBD1. CDR3 size: 15 residues. The germline CDR1 and CDR2 sequences are SQVTM and ANQGSEA. The ends lost 0 bases at V and 6 bases at J; junction bases unmatched: 8. CDR3 sequence: CSVEDYLGQGNGYTF. The CDR3 nucleotides read TGCAGCGTTGAAGATTATCTCGGACAGGGGAATGGCTACACCTTC.

This clonotype was found a few times. The rearrangement uses TRBV4-1 and TRBJ1-2, with 7 bases identical to TRBD1. With V trimmed by 0 bases and J by 4 bases, 5 bases remained unmatched. Germline loops: CDR1 MGHRA, CDR2 YSYEKL. This CDR3 region has 15 residues. In nucleotides, the CDR3 is TGCGCCAGCAGCCAAGACCCGGGACAGACCTATGGCTACACCTTC. Its protein is CASSQDPGQTYGYTF.

CDR3 protein: CASSLESYTGELFF. CDR3 in DNA: TGTGCCAGCAGTTTAGAGTCCTACACCGGGGAGCTGTTTTTT. The chain combines TRBV12-3 or TRBV12-4 with TRBJ2-2; no reliable D call. V was cut by 1 base and J by 3 bases, with 6 bases left in between. The length of the CDR3 is 14 residues.

This clonotype was seen only a few times. This rearrangement joins TRBV5-1 to TRBJ1-2; possible D gene TRBD1, 5 bases. From germline, CDR1 is SGHRS and CDR2 YFSETQ. Trimming cost V 0 bases and J 4 bases, with 13 bases left between them. This CDR3 is built from 15 residues. CDR3 in DNA: TGCGCCAGCAGCTTGGGGGCAACAGGTTCCTATGGCTACACCTTC. Its translation is CASSLGATGSYGYTF.

The CDR3 sequence: CASSSSGTGPREKLFF. Here the CDR3 DNA reads TGTGCCAGCAGCTCTTCCGGGACAGGACCGAGAGAAAAACTGTTTTTT. The genes are TRBV5-6 and TRBJ1-4; 8 positions match TRBD1. The CDR3 extends over 16 amino acids. The germline CDR1 and CDR2 sequences are SGHDT and YYEEEE. V lost 3 bases to trimming and J lost 8 bases; unmatched junction nucleotides: 12.

This clonotype showed up just a few times. The chain joins TRBV12-3 or TRBV12-4 to TRBJ2-3; 10 bases are a match to TRBD2. The CDR3 covers 15 residues. The ends lost 7 bases at V and 3 bases at J; junction bases unmatched: 7. DNA for the CDR3: TGTGCCAGCACCCCGGGACTAGCGAATACAGATACGCAGTATTTT. It codes for CASTPGLANTDTQYF.

The rearrangement joins TRBV7-9 to TRBJ1-1; D possibly corresponds to TRBD1 (5 bases). The CDR3 loop spans 17 amino acids. The ends were cut back, 1 base at V and 3 bases at J, with 18 bases in the middle. Germline V gene sequence: CDR1 SEHNR, CDR2 FQNEAQ (reference sequence). Here the CDR3 reads CASSLVGVARGDTEAFF. In DNA, the CDR3 is TGTGCCAGCAGCTTAGTGGGAGTCGCTCGAGGGGACACTGAAGCTTTCTTT.

This clonotype was counted between two and nine times. The chain carries TRBV5-1 and TRBJ1-1, with a weak D call TRBD1 (5 bases). V shed 0 bases and J shed 1 base, with 10 bases lying between them. This CDR3 comprises 15 residues. The germline V gene has CDR1 SGHRS and CDR2 YFSETQ. The CDR3 spells CASSLVVTANTEAFF. The CDR3 nucleotides read TGCGCCAGCAGCTTGGTTGTGACAGCGAACACTGAAGCTTTCTTT.

The V call is TRBV7-2, the J call TRBJ1-1, with D unresolved. The CDR3 covers 16 residues. V lost 3 bases to trimming and J lost 4 bases, with 18 bases between them. Germline V gene sequence: CDR1 SGHTA, CDR2 FQGNSA. The CDR3, as DNA: TGTGCCAGCAGCTTTCCTCCCGGCGGGTCAGGCACTGAAGCTTTCTTT. Its protein is CASSFPPGGSGTEAFF.